The 17 T cell receptor beta chains presented below share a single source sample, sequenced in a study of OX40 agonist ivuxolimab in advanced cancers. The protocol was immunoSEQ multiplex PCR, while the TCRdb copy is restricted to in-frame clones and leaves out a portion. Of under 30,000 clones in the sample, around 88% were seen once. The specimen comprised CD4+ or CD8+ T cells sorted from blood, sampled in a trial of the OX40 agonist ivuxolimab. All receptors come from an adult with an advanced solid tumor such as melanoma, head and neck, liver or kidney cancer.

The chain has TRBV6-5 and TRBJ2-3; D may be TRBD1 or TRBD2 (6 bases each). The V end lost 2 bases, the J end lost 4 bases, and 13 bases lay between the germline ends. The CDR3 has 15 residues. CDR1 is MNHEY, CDR2 SVGAGI, per germline. The CDR3 DNA sequence: TGTGCCAGCAGTTACGGGGGGCCCGGGGCAGATACGCAGTATTTT. It encodes CASSYGGPGADTQYF.

This chain uses TRBV5-1 with TRBJ1-1; D might be TRBD1 (6 bases). The germline CDR1 and CDR2 sequences are SGHRS and YFSETQ. The CDR3 consists of 14 residues. With 2 bases removed from V and 3 bases from J, the gap between germline ends came to 11 bases. CDR3 protein: CASSFLDRYTEAFF. The CDR3 region has the DNA TGCGCCAGCAGCTTCCTCGACAGGTACACTGAAGCTTTCTTT.

The chain is built from TRBV7-9 and TRBJ2-7; 12 bases match TRBD2. This CDR3 has 14 residues. The germline V gene has CDR1 SEHNR and CDR2 FQNEAQ (reference sequence). Trimming at V came to 5 bases and at J to 5 bases, leaving 4 bases not matched to a gene. CDR3 nucleotide sequence: TGTGCCAGCAGCCCTTGGACTAGCGGGAACGAGCAGTACTTC. It is translated as CASSPWTSGNEQYF. Combining the CDR3 with reference TRBV7-9 and TRBJ2-7 gives the whole variable domain DTGVSQNPRHKITKRGQNVTFRCDPISEHNRLYWYRQTLGQGPEFLTYFQNEAQLEKSRLLSDRFSAERPKGSFSTLEIQRTEQGDSAMYLCASSPWTSGNEQYFGPGTRLTVT.

CDR3 sequence: CASRIQGESYIQYF. The CDR3 bases are TGTGCCAGCCGAATCCAGGGCGAGTCGTACATTCAGTACTTC. This chain connects TRBV6-6 to TRBJ2-4; tentatively, D is TRBD1 (5 bases). Germline V gene lookup returns CDR1 MNHNY and CDR2 SVGAGI (reference sequence). This CDR3 is 14 amino acids long. Trimming pared 8 bases from V and 8 bases from J, leaving 19 bases between.

This chain uses TRBV6-6 with TRBJ1-6; D is uncertain. Germline V lookup: CDR1 MNHNY, CDR2 SVGAGI (reference sequence). V was cut by 10 bases and J by 5 bases, with 6 bases left in between. This CDR3 region has 11 residues. DNA of the CDR3: TGTGCCACAAGTGATAATTCACCCCTCCACTTT. It yields the protein CATSDNSPLHF.

This clone was counted many times. The chain couples TRBV19 to TRBJ2-3, with D hard to call. Trimming left V 1 base short and J 2 bases short, with 4 bases between. Germline loops: CDR1 LNHDA, CDR2 SQIVND (reference sequence). This CDR3 comprises 13 residues. The CDR3 DNA reads as TGTGCCAGTAGTATAGTAGACACAGATACGCAGTATTTT. Its translation: CASSIVDTDTQYF.

In the case of this clone: As the CDR3 is not closed by the conserved phenylalanine or tryptophan, this likely results from a read error. The DNA is omitted, as the CDR3 cannot be located on it reliably, and the CDR3 follows TCRdb's listing. The chain combines TRBV9 with TRBJ1-3. CDR1 and CDR2 from the germline V gene are SGDLS and YYNGEE. The CDR3 contains 11 residues when both ends are counted. The CDR3: CASSRQAAEVC.

The chain employs TRBV5-8 and TRBJ2-7; 7 bases line up with TRBD1. Trimming removed 4 bases from V and 0 bases from J; junction bases left unmatched: 4. The CDR3 loop spans 14 amino acids. Germline CDR1 is SGHTS and CDR2 is YDEGEE. CDR3 nucleotides: TGTGCCAGCAGCAAAGGGGACAGCTCCTACGAGCAGTACTTC. Its protein is CASSKGDSSYEQYF.

The chain combines TRBV5-4 with TRBJ1-2; D unclear. The CDR3 spans 17 residues. V shed 0 bases and J shed 3 bases, with 18 bases lying between them. Germline lookup yields CDR1 SGHNT and CDR2 YYREEE (reference sequence). CDR3 sequence: CASSLDYVGSAYYGYTF. CDR3 coding DNA: TGTGCCAGCAGCTTGGATTACGTTGGCAGCGCATACTATGGCTACACCTTC.

This clone has a handful of counts. V usage is TRBV27 and J usage is TRBJ1-6; D remains ambiguous. The CDR3 runs to 14 residues. V was cut by 6 bases and J by 6 bases, with 12 bases left in between. Per germline, CDR1 MNHEY and CDR2 SMNVEV (reference sequence). The DNA of the CDR3 is TGTGCCAGCAGCTTCGGGATATTTAATTCACCCCTCCACTTT. Amino acids: CASSFGIFNSPLHF.

The CDR3 nucleotides read TGCGCCAGCAGTCCCACGACTAGCGGGGGCCGAAACTACGAGCAGTACTTC. It translates to CASSPTTSGGRNYEQYF. The chain uses TRBV4-1 and TRBJ2-7; 12 bases agree with TRBD2. Germline V gives CDR1 MGHRA, CDR2 YSYEKL. The V segment lost 6 bases and the J segment 3 bases; nucleotides outside the gene matches: 12. The CDR3 length is 17 residues.

This clone was found once. The chain links TRBV2 to TRBJ1-5; D possibly corresponds to TRBD1 (6 bases). The V end lost 0 bases, the J end lost 1 base, and 7 bases lay between the germline ends. Germline-derived CDR1 and CDR2 are SNHLY and FYNNEI. The CDR3 is made up of 15 amino acids. CDR3 protein: CASSEAQGSNQPQHF. The CDR3 DNA sequence: TGTGCCAGCAGTGAAGCGCAGGGGAGCAATCAGCCCCAGCATTTT.

The V call is TRBV5-1, the J call TRBJ2-3, with 8 bases fitting TRBD1. CDR1 and CDR2 from the germline V gene are SGHRS and YFSETQ. This CDR3 spans 14 amino acids. V lost 4 bases, J lost 4 bases, and 5 bases stayed unmatched. Here the CDR3 reads CASSLDRAADTQYF. Here the CDR3 DNA reads TGCGCCAGCAGCCTGGACAGGGCCGCAGATACGCAGTATTTT.

The V gene is TRBV4-2, the J gene TRBJ2-1; no reliable D call. CDR1 is LGHNA, CDR2 YNFKEQ, per germline. The CDR3 spans 14 residues. Trimming left V 0 bases short and J 4 bases short, with 7 bases between. Here the CDR3 reads CASSQDAGYNEQFF. DNA for the CDR3: TGTGCCAGCAGCCAAGATGCAGGTTACAATGAGCAGTTCTTC.

V usage is TRBV6-5 and J usage is TRBJ1-1; D gene ambiguous. V lost 0 bases to trimming and J lost 4 bases, with 9 bases between them. The CDR3 is 14 amino acids. Germline lookup yields CDR1 MNHEY and CDR2 SVGAGI. In DNA, the CDR3 is TGTGCCAGCAGTTACTCGAAGGGCGGCACTGAAGCTTTCTTT. It codes for CASSYSKGGTEAFF.

The CDR3 DNA sequence: TGTGCCAGCAGCCCCCCGACAGGCGACAAAAGGTACAATGAGCAGTTCTTC. This codes for CASSPPTGDKRYNEQFF. This chain uses TRBV7-9 with TRBJ2-1; TRBD1 is a possible D gene (6 bases). Per the germline V gene, CDR1 is SEHNR and CDR2 is FQNEAQ (reference sequence). The CDR3 runs 17 residues. V was trimmed by 5 bases and J by 4 bases, leaving 21 bases between them.

The rearrangement joins TRBV11-1 to TRBJ2-7, with D possibly TRBD2 on 6 matching bases. V gave up 5 bases and J gave up 3 bases, with 8 bases separating them. From germline, CDR1 is SGHAT and CDR2 FQDESV (reference sequence). The CDR3 has 12 residues. CDR3 region: CASSPGVYEQYF. CDR3 nucleotide sequence: TGTGCCAGCAGCCCGGGGGTCTACGAGCAGTACTTC.